This TCR beta chain came from a study of cytomegalovirus exposure and HLA in healthy donors. The V gene's germline CDR1 is SNHLY and CDR2 FYNNEI. V lost 11 bases, J lost 7 bases, and 6 bases stayed unmatched. The CDR3 totals 11 residues. Findings and limits, study-wide: Another analysis was done later, and it associated roughly 15,000 TCR beta sequences with HLA alleles at 0.05 false discovery rate.

The PCR employed 60 Vbeta primers together with 13 Jbeta primers. Authors' analysis steps: In a later analysis, of around 85 million unique beta chains, roughly 10 million appeared in at least two donors. Assay used: immunoSEQ multiplex PCR; TCRdb lists only in-frame clones, some missing. The V and J calls and clone size come from that table; D and trimming were worked out from the DNA. In the table there are under 200,000 clones, roughly 72% of which are singletons. With regard to this clone: What it binds is unknown.

This rearrangement joins TRBV2 to TRBJ1-2; 8 nucleotides agree with TRBD1. Specimen: PBMCs. This sequence was found in a young woman in good health and CMV-seropositive. The chain's CDR3 is CAHRGVGGYTF. CDR3 bases: TGTGCCCACAGGGGGGTAGGTGGCTACACCTTC.